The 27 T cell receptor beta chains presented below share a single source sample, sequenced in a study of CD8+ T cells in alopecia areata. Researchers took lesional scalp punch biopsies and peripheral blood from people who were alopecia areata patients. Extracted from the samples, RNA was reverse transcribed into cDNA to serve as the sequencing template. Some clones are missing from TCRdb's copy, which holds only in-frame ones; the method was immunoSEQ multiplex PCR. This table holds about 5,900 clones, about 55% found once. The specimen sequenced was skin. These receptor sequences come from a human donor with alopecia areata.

The CDR3 sequence is CAIRGLAGVGEQYF. As DNA, the CDR3 is TGTGCCATCAGGGGACTAGCGGGAGTGGGAGAGCAGTACTTC. This chain connects TRBV10-3 to TRBJ2-7, with TRBD2 identical over 14 bases. V shed 6 bases and J 7 bases; nucleotides not matched to a gene: 5. Per germline, CDR1 ENHRY and CDR2 SYGVKD. The length of the CDR3 is 14 residues.

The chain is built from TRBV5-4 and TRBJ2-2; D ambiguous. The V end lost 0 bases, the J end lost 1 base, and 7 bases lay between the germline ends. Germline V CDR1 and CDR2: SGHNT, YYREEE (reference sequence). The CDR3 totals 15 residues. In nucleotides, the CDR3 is TGTGCCAGCAGCTTGGGGCAGTGGAACACCGGGGAGCTGTTTTTT. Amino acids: CASSLGQWNTGELFF.

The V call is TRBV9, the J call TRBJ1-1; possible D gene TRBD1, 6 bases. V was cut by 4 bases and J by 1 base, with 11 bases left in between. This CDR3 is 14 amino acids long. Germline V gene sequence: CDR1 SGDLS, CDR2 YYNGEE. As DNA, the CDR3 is TGTGCCAGCAGCACAATACAGGGGAACACTGAAGCTTTCTTT. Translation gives CASSTIQGNTEAFF. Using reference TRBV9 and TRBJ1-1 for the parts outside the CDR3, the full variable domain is DSGVTQTPKHLITATGQRVTLRCSPRSGDLSVYWYQQSLDQGLQFLIQYYNGEERAKGNILERFSAQQFPDLHSELNLSSLELGDSALYFCASSTIQGNTEAFFGQGTRLTVV.

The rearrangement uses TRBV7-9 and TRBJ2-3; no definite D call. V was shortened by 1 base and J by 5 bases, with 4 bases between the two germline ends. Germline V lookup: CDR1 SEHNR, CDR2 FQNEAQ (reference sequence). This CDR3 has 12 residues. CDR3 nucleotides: TGTGCCAGCAGCTTAGTGGTAGATACGCAGTATTTT. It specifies CASSLVVDTQYF. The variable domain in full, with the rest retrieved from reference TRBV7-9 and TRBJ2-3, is DTGVSQNPRHKITKRGQNVTFRCDPISEHNRLYWYRQTLGQGPEFLTYFQNEAQLEKSRLLSDRFSAERPKGSFSTLEIQRTEQGDSAMYLCASSLVVDTQYFGPGTRLTVL.

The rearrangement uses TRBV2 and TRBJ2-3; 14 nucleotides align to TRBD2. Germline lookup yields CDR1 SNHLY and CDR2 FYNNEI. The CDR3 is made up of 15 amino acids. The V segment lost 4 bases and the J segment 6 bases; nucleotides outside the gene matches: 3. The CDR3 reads CASSGTSGGTDTQYF. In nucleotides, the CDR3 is TGTGCCAGCAGTGGGACTAGCGGGGGGACTGATACGCAGTATTTT. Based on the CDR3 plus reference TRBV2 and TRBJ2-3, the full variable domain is EPEVTQTPSHQVTQMGQEVILRCVPISNHLYFYWYRQILGQKVEFLVSFYNNEISEKSEIFDDQFSVERPDGSNFTLKIRSTKLEDSAMYFCASSGTSGGTDTQYFGPGTRLTVL.

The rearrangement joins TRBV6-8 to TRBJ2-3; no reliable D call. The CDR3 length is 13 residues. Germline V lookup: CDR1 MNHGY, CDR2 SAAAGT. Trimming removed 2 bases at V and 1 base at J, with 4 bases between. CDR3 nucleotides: TGTGCCAGCAGTTACGAAGGCACAGATACGCAGTATTTT. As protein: CASSYEGTDTQYF.

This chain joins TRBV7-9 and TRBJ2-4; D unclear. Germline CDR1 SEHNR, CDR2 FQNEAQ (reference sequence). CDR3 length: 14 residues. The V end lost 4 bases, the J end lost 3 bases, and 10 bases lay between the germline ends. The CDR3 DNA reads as TGTGCCAGCAGCTCCCCGAACCTCAAAAACATTCAGTACTTC. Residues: CASSSPNLKNIQYF.

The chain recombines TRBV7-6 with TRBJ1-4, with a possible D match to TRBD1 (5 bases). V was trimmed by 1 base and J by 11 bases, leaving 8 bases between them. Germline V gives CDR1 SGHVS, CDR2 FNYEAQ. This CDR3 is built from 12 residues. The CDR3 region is CASSLGRDKLFF. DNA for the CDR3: TGTGCCAGCAGCTTAGGAAGGGACAAACTGTTTTTT.

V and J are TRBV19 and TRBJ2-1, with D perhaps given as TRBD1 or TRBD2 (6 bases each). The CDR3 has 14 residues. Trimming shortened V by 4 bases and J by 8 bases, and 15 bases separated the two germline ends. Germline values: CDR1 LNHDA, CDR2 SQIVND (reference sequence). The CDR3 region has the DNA TGTGCCAGTAGTACCTGGGGGGCCGGCCATGAGCAGTTCTTC. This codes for CASSTWGAGHEQFF. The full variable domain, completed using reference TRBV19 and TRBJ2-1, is DGGITQSPKYLFRKEGQNVTLSCEQNLNHDAMYWYRQDPGQGLRLIYYSQIVNDFQKGDIAEGYSVSREKKESFPLTVTSAQKNPTAFYLCASSTWGAGHEQFFGPGTRLTVL.

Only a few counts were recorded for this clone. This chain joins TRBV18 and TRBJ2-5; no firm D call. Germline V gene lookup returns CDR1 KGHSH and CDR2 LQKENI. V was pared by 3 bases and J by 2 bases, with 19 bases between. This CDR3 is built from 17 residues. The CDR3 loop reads CASSPLDQSAVQETQYF. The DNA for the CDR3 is TGTGCCAGCTCACCCTTGGACCAAAGCGCAGTTCAAGAGACCCAGTACTTC.

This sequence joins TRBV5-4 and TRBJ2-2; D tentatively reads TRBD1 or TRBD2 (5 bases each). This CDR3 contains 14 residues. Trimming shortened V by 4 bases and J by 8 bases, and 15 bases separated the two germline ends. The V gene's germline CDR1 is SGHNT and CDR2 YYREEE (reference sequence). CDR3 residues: CASSRGDLRGELFF. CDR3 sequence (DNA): TGTGCCAGCAGCCGAGGGGACCTAAGGGGGGAGCTGTTTTTT.

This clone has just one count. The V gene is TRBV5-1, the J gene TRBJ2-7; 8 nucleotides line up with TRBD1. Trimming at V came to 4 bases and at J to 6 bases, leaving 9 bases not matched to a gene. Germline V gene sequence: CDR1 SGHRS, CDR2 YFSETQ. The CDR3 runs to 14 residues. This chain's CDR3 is CASSPGQVRGEQYF. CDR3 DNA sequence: TGCGCCAGCAGCCCGGGACAGGTCAGGGGCGAGCAGTACTTC. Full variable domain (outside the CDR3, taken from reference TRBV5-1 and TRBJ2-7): KAGVTQTPRYLIKTRGQQVTLSCSPISGHRSVSWYQQTPGQGLQFLFEYFSETQRNKGNFPGRFSGRQFSNSRSEMNVSTLELGDSALYLCASSPGQVRGEQYFGPGTRLTVT.

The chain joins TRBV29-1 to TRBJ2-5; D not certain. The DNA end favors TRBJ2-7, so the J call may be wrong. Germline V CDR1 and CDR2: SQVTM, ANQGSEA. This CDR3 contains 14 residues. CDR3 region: CSALALETSYEQYF. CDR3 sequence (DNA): TGCAGCGCCTTGGCCCTGGAGACCTCCTACGAGCAGTACTTC.

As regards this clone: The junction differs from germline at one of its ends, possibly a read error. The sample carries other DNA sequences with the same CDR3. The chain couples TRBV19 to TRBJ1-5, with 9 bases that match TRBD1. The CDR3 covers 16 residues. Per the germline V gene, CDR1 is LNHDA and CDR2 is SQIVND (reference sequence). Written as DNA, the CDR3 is TGTGCCAGCAGTATCGGGACAGGGATTAGCAATCAGCCCCAGCATTTT. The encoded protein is CASSIGTGISNQPQHF. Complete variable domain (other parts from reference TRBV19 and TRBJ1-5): DGGITQSPKYLFRKEGQNVTLSCEQNLNHDAMYWYRQDPGQGLRLIYYSQIVNDFQKGDIAEGYSVSREKKESFPLTVTSAQKNPTAFYLCASSIGTGISNQPQHFGDGTRLSIL.

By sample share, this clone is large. Here the CDR3 DNA reads TGTGCCAGCAGCCATCCCACAGATACGCAGTATTTT. As protein: CASSHPTDTQYF. The chain joins TRBV4-2 to TRBJ2-3; D is ambiguous. The CDR3 contains 12 residues. In germline, CDR1 is LGHNA, CDR2 YNFKEQ. The V end lost 3 bases, the J end lost 2 bases, and 3 bases lay between the germline ends.

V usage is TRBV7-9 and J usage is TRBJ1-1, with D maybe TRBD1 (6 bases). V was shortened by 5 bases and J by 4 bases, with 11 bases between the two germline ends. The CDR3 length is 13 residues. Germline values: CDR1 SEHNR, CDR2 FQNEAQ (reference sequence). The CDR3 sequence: CASSVTGTTEAFF. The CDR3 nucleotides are TGTGCCAGCAGCGTAACAGGGACCACTGAAGCTTTCTTT.

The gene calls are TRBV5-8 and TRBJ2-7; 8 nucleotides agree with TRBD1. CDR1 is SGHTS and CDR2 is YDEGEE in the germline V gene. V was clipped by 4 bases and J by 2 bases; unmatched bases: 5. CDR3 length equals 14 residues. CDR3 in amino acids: CASSRGTGPYEQYF. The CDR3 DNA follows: TGTGCCAGCAGCCGGGGGACAGGCCCCTACGAGCAGTACTTC.

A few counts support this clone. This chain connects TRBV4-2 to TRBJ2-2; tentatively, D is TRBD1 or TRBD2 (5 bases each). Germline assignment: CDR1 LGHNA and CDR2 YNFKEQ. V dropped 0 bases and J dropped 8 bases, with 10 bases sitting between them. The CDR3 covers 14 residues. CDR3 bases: TGTGCCAGCAGCCAAGACAGAGGGGCAGGGGAGCTGTTTTTT. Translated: CASSQDRGAGELFF.

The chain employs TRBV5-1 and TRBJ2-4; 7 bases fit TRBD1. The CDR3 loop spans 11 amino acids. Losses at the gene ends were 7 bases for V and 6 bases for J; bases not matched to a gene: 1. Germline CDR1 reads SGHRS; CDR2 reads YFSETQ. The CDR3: CASRQGNIQYF. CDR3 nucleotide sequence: TGCGCCAGCCGACAGGGAAACATTCAGTACTTC.

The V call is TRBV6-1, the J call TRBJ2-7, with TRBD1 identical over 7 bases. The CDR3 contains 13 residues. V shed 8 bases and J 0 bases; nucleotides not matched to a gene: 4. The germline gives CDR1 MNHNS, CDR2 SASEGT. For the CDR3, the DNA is TGTGCCAGCGGGGACAGAAACTCCTACGAGCAGTACTTC. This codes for CASGDRNSYEQYF.

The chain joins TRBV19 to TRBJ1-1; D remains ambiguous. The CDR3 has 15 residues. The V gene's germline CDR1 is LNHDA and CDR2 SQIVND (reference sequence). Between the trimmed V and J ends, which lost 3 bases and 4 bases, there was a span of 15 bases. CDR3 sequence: CASSMPTGWGTEAFF. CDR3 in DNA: TGTGCCAGTAGTATGCCGACGGGTTGGGGCACTGAAGCTTTCTTT.

The CDR3 sequence is CSAANSNEQFF. CDR3 coding DNA: TGCAGTGCCGCCAACTCCAATGAGCAGTTCTTC. The rearrangement joins TRBV20-1 to TRBJ2-1; D remains unclear. Germline CDR1 and CDR2: DFQATT and SNEGSKA (reference sequence). The CDR3 is made up of 11 amino acids. V shed 6 bases and J shed 6 bases, with 9 bases lying between them.

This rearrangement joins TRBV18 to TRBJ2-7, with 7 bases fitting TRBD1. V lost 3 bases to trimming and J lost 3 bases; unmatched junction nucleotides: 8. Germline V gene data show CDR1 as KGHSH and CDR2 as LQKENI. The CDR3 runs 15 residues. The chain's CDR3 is CASSPDGTAHYEQYF. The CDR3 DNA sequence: TGTGCCAGCTCACCTGACGGGACAGCTCACTACGAGCAGTACTTC.

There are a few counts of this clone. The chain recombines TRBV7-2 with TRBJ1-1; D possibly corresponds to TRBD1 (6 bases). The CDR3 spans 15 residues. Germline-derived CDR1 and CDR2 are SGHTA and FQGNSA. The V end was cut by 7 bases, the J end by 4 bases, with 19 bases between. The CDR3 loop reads CASTIAPGGATEAFF. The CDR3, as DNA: TGTGCCAGCACCATCGCCCCGGGGGGGGCCACTGAAGCTTTCTTT.

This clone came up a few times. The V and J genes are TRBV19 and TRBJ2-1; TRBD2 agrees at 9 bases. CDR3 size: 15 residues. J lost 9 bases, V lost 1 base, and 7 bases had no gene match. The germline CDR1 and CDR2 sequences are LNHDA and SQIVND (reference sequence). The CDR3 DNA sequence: TGTGCCAGTAGTATAGGTAGCGGGAGTGGTAGTGAGCAGTTCTTC. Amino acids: CASSIGSGSGSEQFF.

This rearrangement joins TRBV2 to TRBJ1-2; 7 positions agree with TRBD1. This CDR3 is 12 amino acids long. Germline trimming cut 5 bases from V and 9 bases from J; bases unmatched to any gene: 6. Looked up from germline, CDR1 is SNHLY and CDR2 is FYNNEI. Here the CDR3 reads CASSFTGDSYTF. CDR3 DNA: TGTGCCAGCAGTTTTACAGGGGATAGCTACACCTTC.

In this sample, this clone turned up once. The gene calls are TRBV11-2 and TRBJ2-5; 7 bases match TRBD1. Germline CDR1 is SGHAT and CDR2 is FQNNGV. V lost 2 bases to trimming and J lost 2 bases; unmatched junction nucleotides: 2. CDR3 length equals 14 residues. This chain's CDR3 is CASSLLGQQETQYF. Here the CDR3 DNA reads TGTGCCAGCAGCTTACTGGGACAGCAAGAGACCCAGTACTTC.